These 27 T cell receptor beta chains came from one sample sequenced in a study of human T cells and chemical hapten exposure. Time point in this sample: patch test 1, 2 weeks after DPC sensitization. As to treatment: therapeutic diphenylcyclopropenone sensitization with weekly scalp DPC. It was unfractionated whole blood from which total RNA was extracted. TCRdb redid the calling of the RACE reads with MiXCR, one entry per CDR3 protein. The table records over 50,000 distinct CDR3 sequences, roughly 9.6% of them present only once. Source: whole blood, taken in connection with sensitization to the hapten diphenylcyclopropenone (DPC). Every receptor here comes from a middle-aged woman with alopecia areata. Some clones in this sample may be carry-over from other donors' samples.

This clonotype was found many times. The chain carries TRBV28 and TRBJ2-7; 9 nucleotides agree with TRBD2. The CDR3 length is 17 residues. V lost 1 base, J lost 9 bases, and 16 bases stayed unmatched. CDR1 and CDR2 from the germline V gene are MDHEN and SYDVKM. The CDR3 reads CASSLSSGRFFLAGQYF. CDR3 coding DNA: TGTGCCAGCAGTTTATCCAGCGGGAGGTTTTTTCTGGCTGGGCAGTACTTC.

This clonotype occurred many times. The V gene is TRBV7-9, the J gene TRBJ2-7; D call uncertain. V was clipped by 5 bases and J by 2 bases, with 10 bases between them. The germline gives CDR1 SEHNR, CDR2 FQNEAQ (reference sequence). The CDR3 contains 13 residues. CDR3 nucleotides: TGTGCCAGCAGCCCCGGCCAGACCTACGAGCAGTACTTC. This codes for CASSPGQTYEQYF.

The chain carries TRBV20-1 and TRBJ2-3, with D perhaps matching TRBD2 (6 bases). The CDR3 runs to 15 residues. Germline-derived CDR1 and CDR2 are DFQATT and SNEGSKA (reference sequence). Deletions cut 3 bases from V and 0 bases from J, with 13 bases between. CDR3 sequence reads: CSARTPSGSTDTQYF. The CDR3 nucleotides are TGCAGTGCTAGGACCCCCAGCGGGAGCACAGATACGCAGTATTTT.

This clonotype occurred many times. V usage is TRBV18 and J usage is TRBJ2-7; the D is unclear. The V end lost 0 bases, the J end lost 5 bases, and 8 bases lay between the germline ends. The CDR3 length is 13 residues. Per the germline V gene, CDR1 is KGHSH and CDR2 is LQKENI. The CDR3 DNA follows: TGTGCCAGCTCACCACCGGCCGGCGACGAGCAGTACTTC. Translating it yields CASSPPAGDEQYF.

In the case of this clonotype: Since a much larger clone is just one base distant, this may be a read error. The chain combines TRBV27 with TRBJ1-2; D may be TRBD1 (6 bases). The CDR3 has 12 amino acids. V was clipped by 8 bases and J by 3 bases, with 10 bases between them. Germline V gene sequence: CDR1 MNHEY, CDR2 SMNVEV (reference sequence). CDR3 nucleotides: TGTGCCAGCGGCCGGACAGACTATGGCTACACCTTC. Translated, it gives CASGRTDYGYTF.

The chain is built from TRBV7-9 and TRBJ2-7; D gene ambiguous. The CDR3 runs to 13 residues. Germline V CDR1 and CDR2: SEHNR, FQNEAQ (reference sequence). V lost 5 bases and J 0 bases, leaving 8 bases between the germline ends. The CDR3 here is CASSPTSSYEQYF. CDR3 DNA: TGTGCCAGCAGCCCTACCAGCTCCTACGAGCAGTACTTC.

There are many counts of this clonotype. This chain connects TRBV20-1 to TRBJ2-1, with TRBD2 matching 8 bases. CDR1 is DFQATT and CDR2 is SNEGSKA in the germline V gene (reference sequence). The CDR3 is 15 amino acids. The J segment lost 6 bases and the V segment lost 6 bases, leaving 13 bases of the junction unmatched. Here the CDR3 DNA reads TGCAGTGCGGGGGTAGCGGGGAGCGTTCCCAATGAGCAGTTCTTC. Protein: CSAGVAGSVPNEQFF.

This clonotype was found a few times. The gene calls are TRBV5-1 and TRBJ1-5; 7 positions match TRBD1. CDR1 and CDR2 from the germline V gene are SGHRS and YFSETQ. The V gene end was trimmed by 0 bases and the J gene end by 3 bases; junction bases not matched to a gene: 6. The CDR3 contains 16 residues. The CDR3 nucleotides read TGCGCCAGCAGCTTGGGAGAGGGGGCATTCAATCAGCCCCAGCATTTT. This encodes CASSLGEGAFNQPQHF.

The V gene is TRBV5-1, the J gene TRBJ1-4; D unresolved. The CDR3 is 15 amino acids. V was trimmed by 0 bases and J by 7 bases, leaving 13 bases between them. Germline CDR1 is SGHRS and CDR2 is YFSETQ. CDR3: CASSLEPGSLEKLFF. DNA for the CDR3: TGCGCCAGCAGCTTGGAGCCCGGGTCCCTTGAAAAACTGTTTTTT. The variable domain in full, completed from reference TRBV5-1 and TRBJ1-4, reads KAGVTQTPRYLIKTRGQQVTLSCSPISGHRSVSWYQQTPGQGLQFLFEYFSETQRNKGNFPGRFSGRQFSNSRSEMNVSTLELGDSALYLCASSLEPGSLEKLFFGSGTQLSVL.

This clonotype was detected ten times or more. The chain employs TRBV5-1 and TRBJ2-1, with 9 bases aligning to TRBD2. The ends lost 8 bases at V and 0 bases at J; junction bases unmatched: 9. Germline V gives CDR1 SGHRS, CDR2 YFSETQ. This CDR3 is built from 16 residues. Written as DNA, the CDR3 is TGCGCCAGTACTCCGAGCGGGAGGAGCTCCTACAATGAGCAGTTCTTC. As protein: CASTPSGRSSYNEQFF.

This clonotype has ten or more counts. The genes are TRBV24-1 and TRBJ1-5, with a tentative D call TRBD1 (5 bases). Per germline, CDR1 KGHDR and CDR2 SFDVKD. This CDR3 has 15 residues. Trimming took 2 bases from V and 5 from J, leaving 12 bases between them. The CDR3 DNA is TGTGCCACCAGTGATTCCGGGACGGTGGATCAGCCCCAGCATTTT. Residues: CATSDSGTVDQPQHF.

V is TRBV7-8 and J is TRBJ2-5; 9 bases map to TRBD1. J gave up 4 bases and V 5 bases, and 8 bases lay outside the gene matches. The CDR3 runs to 15 residues. Looked up from germline, CDR1 is SGHVS and CDR2 is FQNEAQ. The CDR3 nucleotides read TGTGCCAGCAGCAAAAGACAGGGGGTAGGAGAGACCCAGTACTTC. Translated, it gives CASSKRQGVGETQYF. The whole variable domain, filled in from reference TRBV7-8 and TRBJ2-5, reads GAGVSQSPRYKVAKRGQDVALRCDPISGHVSLFWYQQALGQGPEFLTYFQNEAQLDKSGLPSDRFFAERPEGSVSTLKIQRTQQEDSAVYLCASSKRQGVGETQYFGPGTRLLVL.

The chain employs TRBV18 and TRBJ1-3; D possibly corresponds to TRBD1 (5 bases). Germline V gene sequence: CDR1 KGHSH, CDR2 LQKENI. The CDR3 loop spans 15 amino acids. V was shortened by 3 bases and J by 0 bases, with 9 bases between the two germline ends. The CDR3 reads CASSPGHISGNTIYF. The CDR3 DNA reads as TGTGCCAGCTCACCGGGGCACATCTCTGGAAACACCATATATTTT.

This clonotype has a handful of counts. This rearrangement joins TRBV24-1 to TRBJ2-3; the D gene is possibly TRBD1 (8 bases). The CDR3 covers 16 residues. CDR1 KGHDR and CDR2 SFDVKD come from the germline V gene. V lost 4 bases and J 7 bases, leaving 20 bases between the germline ends. The DNA of the CDR3 is TGTGCCACCAGTGAGGGGGGGACAGGCCGAGATTATACGCAGTATTTT. This gives the protein CATSEGGTGRDYTQYF.

This clonotype has at least ten counts. The V and J genes are TRBV2 and TRBJ1-1; D perhaps matches TRBD1 (6 bases). Germline loops: CDR1 SNHLY, CDR2 FYNNEI. V was cut by 6 bases and J by 3 bases, with 14 bases left in between. CDR3 length equals 14 residues. The CDR3 region has the DNA TGTGCCAGCAGAACAGGGTCGGGGGACACTGAAGCTTTCTTT. Protein sequence: CASRTGSGDTEAFF. Complete variable domain (other parts from reference TRBV2 and TRBJ1-1): EPEVTQTPSHQVTQMGQEVILRCVPISNHLYFYWYRQILGQKVEFLVSFYNNEISEKSEIFDDQFSVERPDGSNFTLKIRSTKLEDSAMYFCASRTGSGDTEAFFGQGTRLTVV.

The table lists this clonotype with many counts. This rearrangement joins TRBV29-1 to TRBJ2-7, with 10 bases aligning to TRBD2. Trimming at V came to 7 bases and at J to 2 bases, leaving 8 bases not matched to a gene. The CDR3 spans 14 residues. Germline CDR1 and CDR2: SQVTM and ANQGSEA. The chain's CDR3 is CSAGGLAGAYEQYF. The CDR3 coding sequence is TGCAGCGCCGGAGGGCTAGCGGGGGCCTACGAGCAGTACTTC.

In regard to this clonotype: A much bigger clone sits one base away, suggesting this may be a read error. V usage is TRBV6-4 and J usage is TRBJ1-1; tentatively, D is TRBD1 (6 bases). Germline-derived CDR1 and CDR2 are MRHNA and SNTAGT. There are 14 residues in the CDR3. This CDR3 is CVSREDSMNTEAFF. Here the CDR3 DNA reads TGTGTCAGCAGGGAGGACAGCATGAACACTGAAGCTTTCTTT.

This clonotype has only a few counts. V usage is TRBV12-3 or TRBV12-4 and J usage is TRBJ1-4, with 7 bases identical to TRBD1. The CDR3 contains 15 residues. The V gene end was trimmed by 5 bases and the J gene end by 8 bases; junction bases not matched to a gene: 11. Written as DNA, the CDR3 is TGTGCCAGCAGTCCCAGACAGGGCTCAGGCGAAAAACTGTTTTTT. Translation: CASSPRQGSGEKLFF.

This clonotype appeared a few times. The J gene is TRBJ1-6, the V gene TRBV25-1; 7 bases agree with TRBD1. This CDR3 has 14 residues. J gave up 9 bases and V 4 bases, and 6 bases lay outside the gene matches. The V gene's germline CDR1 is MGHDK and CDR2 SYGVNS. The CDR3 reads CASSVGTASSPLHF. Written as DNA, the CDR3 is TGTGCCAGCAGTGTCGGGACAGCCAGTTCACCCCTCCACTTT. Supplemented by reference TRBV25-1 and TRBJ1-6, the full variable domain reads EADIYQTPRYLVIGTGKKITLECSQTMGHDKMYWYQQDPGMELHLIHYSYGVNSTEKGDLSSESTVSRIRTEHFPLTLESARPSHTSQYLCASSVGTASSPLHFGNGTRLTVT.

This clonotype appeared many times. The chain carries TRBV20-1 and TRBJ2-3; 11 bases agree with TRBD2. J gave up 2 bases and V 5 bases, and 6 bases lay outside the gene matches. CDR1 DFQATT and CDR2 SNEGSKA come from the germline V gene (reference sequence). This CDR3 spans 15 amino acids. The CDR3 loop is CSAGLAGGNTDTQYF. The CDR3 DNA sequence: TGCAGTGCTGGTCTAGCGGGGGGAAACACAGATACGCAGTATTTT.

This chain joins TRBV28 and TRBJ2-7, with 7 bases lining up with TRBD2. J gave up 0 bases and V 7 bases, and 3 bases lay outside the gene matches. There are 13 residues in the CDR3. Germline CDR1 is MDHEN and CDR2 is SYDVKM. CDR3 region: CASTSGTSYEQYF. In nucleotides, the CDR3 is TGTGCCAGCACTAGCGGTACCTCCTACGAGCAGTACTTC.

The genes are TRBV18 and TRBJ1-1; D not certain. Germline CDR1 and CDR2: KGHSH and LQKENI. V was clipped by 0 bases and J by 5 bases, with 10 bases between them. This CDR3 spans 14 amino acids. The CDR3 DNA is TGTGCCAGCTCACCACCCTCGGCAACAACTGAAGCTTTCTTT. This gives the protein CASSPPSATTEAFF. The full variable domain, rest sourced from reference TRBV18 and TRBJ1-1, is NAGVMQNPRHLVRRRGQEARLRCSPMKGHSHVYWYRQLPEEGLKFMVYLQKENIIDESGMPKERFSAEFPKEGPSILRIQQVVRGDSAAYFCASSPPSATTEAFFGQGTRLTVV.

The sample holds many counts of this clonotype. The V call is TRBV4-2, the J call TRBJ2-3, with no clear D. Per the germline V gene, CDR1 is LGHNA and CDR2 is YNFKEQ. This CDR3 spans 15 amino acids. Trimming took 1 base from V and 1 from J, leaving 9 bases between them. CDR3 bases: TGTGCCAGCAGCCAAGGTCCTCTGGGCACAGATACGCAGTATTTT. This codes for CASSQGPLGTDTQYF.

V and J are TRBV5-6 and TRBJ1-1; D is unclear. Between the trimmed V and J ends, which lost 5 bases and 0 bases, there was a span of 8 bases. Looked up from germline, CDR1 is SGHDT and CDR2 is YYEEEE. The CDR3 contains 13 residues. The CDR3 is CASRVRLNTEAFF. The CDR3 DNA sequence: TGTGCCAGCAGGGTTCGATTGAACACTGAAGCTTTCTTT.

This chain connects TRBV3-1 to TRBJ1-6; 9 bases map to TRBD1. CDR1 and CDR2 from the germline V gene are LGHDT and YNNKEL (reference sequence). This CDR3 comprises 15 residues. Germline trimming cut 6 bases from V and 9 bases from J; bases unmatched to any gene: 9. The CDR3 loop reads CASSPPGQGASPLHF. As DNA, the CDR3 is TGTGCCAGCAGTCCGCCGGGACAGGGAGCTTCACCCCTCCACTTT.

As DNA, the CDR3 is TGTGCCTGGAGTGTGGGGGACAGTTCTGAAAAACTGTTTTTT. Its translation: CAWSVGDSSEKLFF. The chain is built from TRBV30 and TRBJ1-4, with TRBD1 matching 7 bases. Germline lookup yields CDR1 GTSNPN and CDR2 SVGIG (reference sequence). This CDR3 has 14 residues. J lost 7 bases, V lost 0 bases, and 5 bases had no gene match.

The chain carries TRBV10-1 and TRBJ2-1; possible D gene TRBD2, 5 bases. The CDR3 is made up of 16 amino acids. Germline loops: CDR1 WNHNN, CDR2 SYGVQD (reference sequence). V lost 8 bases and J 1 base, leaving 18 bases between the germline ends. In DNA form, the CDR3 reads TGCGCCAGCGAAACATCTCCTCGGGGATCCTACAATGAGCAGTTCTTC. This encodes CASETSPRGSYNEQFF.